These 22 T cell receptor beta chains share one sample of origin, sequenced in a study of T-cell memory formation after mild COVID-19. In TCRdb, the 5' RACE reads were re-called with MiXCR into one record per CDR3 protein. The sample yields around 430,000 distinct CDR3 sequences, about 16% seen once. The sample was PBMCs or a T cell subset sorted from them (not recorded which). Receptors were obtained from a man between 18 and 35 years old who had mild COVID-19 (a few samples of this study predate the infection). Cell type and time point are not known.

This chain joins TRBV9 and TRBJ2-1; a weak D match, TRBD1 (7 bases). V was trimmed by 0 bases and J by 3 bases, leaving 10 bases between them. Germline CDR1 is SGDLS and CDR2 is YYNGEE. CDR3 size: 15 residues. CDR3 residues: CASSVGQGGYNEQFF. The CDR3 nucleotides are TGTGCCAGCAGCGTAGGACAGGGAGGCTACAATGAGCAGTTCTTC.

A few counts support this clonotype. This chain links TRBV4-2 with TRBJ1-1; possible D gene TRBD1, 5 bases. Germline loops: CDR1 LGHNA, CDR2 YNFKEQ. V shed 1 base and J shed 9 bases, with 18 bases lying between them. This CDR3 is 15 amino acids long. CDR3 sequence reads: CASSQVGPGVRKAFF. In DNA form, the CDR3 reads TGTGCCAGCAGCCAAGTGGGGCCAGGCGTCAGGAAAGCTTTCTTT.

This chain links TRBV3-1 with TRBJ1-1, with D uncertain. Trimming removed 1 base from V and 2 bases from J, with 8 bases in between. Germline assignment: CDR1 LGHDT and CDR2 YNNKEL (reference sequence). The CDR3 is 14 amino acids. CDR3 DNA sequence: TGTGCCAGCAGCCAAGGGTTCGTCAACACTGAAGCTTTCTTT. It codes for CASSQGFVNTEAFF.

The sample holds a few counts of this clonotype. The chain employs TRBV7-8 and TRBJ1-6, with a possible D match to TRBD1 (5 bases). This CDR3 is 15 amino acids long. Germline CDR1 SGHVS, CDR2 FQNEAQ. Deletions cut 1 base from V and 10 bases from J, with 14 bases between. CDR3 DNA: TGTGCCAGCAGCTTAGGAGGCAGGGAGGGATCACCCCTCCACTTT. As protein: CASSLGGREGSPLHF.

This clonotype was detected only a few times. The chain's CDR3 is CASSLELAGGGETQYF. CDR3 coding DNA: TGCGCCAGCAGCTTGGAATTAGCGGGGGGTGGAGAGACCCAGTACTTC. The chain recombines TRBV5-1 with TRBJ2-5; 10 bases are shared with TRBD2. This CDR3 is 16 amino acids long. CDR1 SGHRS and CDR2 YFSETQ come from the germline V gene. With V trimmed by 0 bases and J by 4 bases, 6 bases remained unmatched. The full variable domain, with the rest looked up from reference TRBV5-1 and TRBJ2-5, is KAGVTQTPRYLIKTRGQQVTLSCSPISGHRSVSWYQQTPGQGLQFLFEYFSETQRNKGNFPGRFSGRQFSNSRSEMNVSTLELGDSALYLCASSLELAGGGETQYFGPGTRLLVL.

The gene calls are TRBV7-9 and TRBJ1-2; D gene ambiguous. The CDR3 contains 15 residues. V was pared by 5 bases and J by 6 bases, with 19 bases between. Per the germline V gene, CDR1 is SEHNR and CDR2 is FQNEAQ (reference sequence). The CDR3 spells CASSTHTTRLHGYTF. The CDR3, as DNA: TGTGCCAGCAGCACACATACGACCAGGCTGCATGGCTACACCTTC. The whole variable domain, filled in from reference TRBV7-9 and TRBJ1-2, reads DTGVSQNPRHKITKRGQNVTFRCDPISEHNRLYWYRQTLGQGPEFLTYFQNEAQLEKSRLLSDRFSAERPKGSFSTLEIQRTEQGDSAMYLCASSTHTTRLHGYTFGSGTRLTVV.

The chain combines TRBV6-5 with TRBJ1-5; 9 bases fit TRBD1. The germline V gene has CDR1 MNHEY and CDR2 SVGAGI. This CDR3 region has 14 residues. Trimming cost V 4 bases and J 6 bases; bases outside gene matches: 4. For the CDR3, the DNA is TGTGCCAGCAGTTCGGGACAGGGAGGTCAGCCCCAGCATTTT. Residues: CASSSGQGGQPQHF.

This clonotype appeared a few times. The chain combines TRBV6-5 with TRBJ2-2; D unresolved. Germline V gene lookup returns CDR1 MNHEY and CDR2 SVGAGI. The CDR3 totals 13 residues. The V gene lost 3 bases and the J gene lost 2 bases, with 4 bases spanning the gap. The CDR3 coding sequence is TGTGCCAGCAGTTATTCCAACACCGGGGAGCTGTTTTTT. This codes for CASSYSNTGELFF.

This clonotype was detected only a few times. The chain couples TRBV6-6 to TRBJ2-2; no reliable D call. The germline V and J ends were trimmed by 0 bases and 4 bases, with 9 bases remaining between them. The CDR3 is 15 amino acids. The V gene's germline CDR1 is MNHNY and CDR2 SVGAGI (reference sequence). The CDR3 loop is CASSYSNSLTGELFF. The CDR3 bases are TGTGCCAGCAGTTACTCGAACAGTCTCACCGGGGAGCTGTTTTTT.

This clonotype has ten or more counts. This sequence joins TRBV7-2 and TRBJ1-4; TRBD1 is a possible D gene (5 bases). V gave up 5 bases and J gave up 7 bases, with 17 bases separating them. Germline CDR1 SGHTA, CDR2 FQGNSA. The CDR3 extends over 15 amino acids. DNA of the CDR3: TGTGCCAGCAGCCCCAGACCAACCCAGGGTGAAAAACTGTTTTTT. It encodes CASSPRPTQGEKLFF. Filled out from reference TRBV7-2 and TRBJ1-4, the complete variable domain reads GAGVSQSPSNKVTEKGKDVELRCDPISGHTALYWYRQSLGQGLEFLIYFQGNSAPDKSGLPSDRFSAERTGGSVSTLTIQRTQQEDSAVYLCASSPRPTQGEKLFFGSGTQLSVL.

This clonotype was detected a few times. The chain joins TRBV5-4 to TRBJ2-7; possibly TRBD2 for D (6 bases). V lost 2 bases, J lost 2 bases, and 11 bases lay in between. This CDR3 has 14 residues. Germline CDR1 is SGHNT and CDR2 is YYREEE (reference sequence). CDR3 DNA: TGTGCCAGCAGCTTACCCGGGGGTCCCTACGAGCAGTACGTC. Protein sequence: CASSLPGGPYEQYV.

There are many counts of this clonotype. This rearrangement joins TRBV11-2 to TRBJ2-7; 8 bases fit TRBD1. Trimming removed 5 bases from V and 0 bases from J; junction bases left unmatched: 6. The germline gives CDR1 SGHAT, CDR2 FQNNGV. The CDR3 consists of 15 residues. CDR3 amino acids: CASSPGQGSSYEQYV. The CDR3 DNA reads TGTGCCAGCAGCCCCGGACAGGGCAGCTCCTACGAGCAGTACGTC.

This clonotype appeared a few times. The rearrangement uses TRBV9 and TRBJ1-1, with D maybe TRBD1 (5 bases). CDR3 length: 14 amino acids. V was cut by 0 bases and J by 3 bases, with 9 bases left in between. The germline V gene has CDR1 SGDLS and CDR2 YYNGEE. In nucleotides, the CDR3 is TGTGCCAGCAGCGTAGCTGGGGGGTACACTGAAGCTTTCTTT. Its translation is CASSVAGGYTEAFF.

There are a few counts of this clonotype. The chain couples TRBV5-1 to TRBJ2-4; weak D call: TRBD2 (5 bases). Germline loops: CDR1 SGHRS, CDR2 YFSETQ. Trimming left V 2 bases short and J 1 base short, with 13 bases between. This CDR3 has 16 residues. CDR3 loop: CASSLADGQAKNIQYF. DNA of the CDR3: TGCGCCAGCAGCTTAGCGGACGGGCAGGCCAAAAACATTCAGTACTTC.

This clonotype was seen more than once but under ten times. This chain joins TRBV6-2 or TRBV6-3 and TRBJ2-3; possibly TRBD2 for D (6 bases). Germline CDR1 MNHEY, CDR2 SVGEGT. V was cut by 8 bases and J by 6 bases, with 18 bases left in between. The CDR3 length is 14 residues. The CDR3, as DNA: TGTGCCAGCGGGGGACTTACCCATTGGGATACGCAGTATTTT. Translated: CASGGLTHWDTQYF.

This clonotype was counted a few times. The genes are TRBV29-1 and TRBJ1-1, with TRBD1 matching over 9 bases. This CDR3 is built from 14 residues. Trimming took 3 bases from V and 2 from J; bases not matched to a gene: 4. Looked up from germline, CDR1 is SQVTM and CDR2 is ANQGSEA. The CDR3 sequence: CSVEFTGGNTEAFF. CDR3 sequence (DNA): TGCAGCGTTGAGTTCACAGGGGGCAACACTGAAGCTTTCTTT.

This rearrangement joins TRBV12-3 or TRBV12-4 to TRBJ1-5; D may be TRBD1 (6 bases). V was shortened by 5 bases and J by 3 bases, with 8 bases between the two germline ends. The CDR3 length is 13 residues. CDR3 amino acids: CASSRTDNQPQHF. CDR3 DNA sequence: TGTGCCAGCAGTCGGACAGACAATCAGCCCCAGCATTTT.

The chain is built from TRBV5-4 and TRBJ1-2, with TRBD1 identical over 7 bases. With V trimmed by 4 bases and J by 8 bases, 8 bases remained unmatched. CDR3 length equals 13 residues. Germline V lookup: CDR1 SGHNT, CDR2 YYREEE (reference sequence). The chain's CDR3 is CASSQQGPRGYTF. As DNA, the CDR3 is TGTGCCAGCAGCCAACAGGGGCCCCGGGGCTACACCTTC.

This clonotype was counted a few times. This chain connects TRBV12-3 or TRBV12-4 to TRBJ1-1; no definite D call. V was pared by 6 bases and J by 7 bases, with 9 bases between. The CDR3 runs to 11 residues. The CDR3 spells CASSLTIEAFF. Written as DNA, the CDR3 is TGTGCCAGCAGCCTGACTATTGAAGCTTTCTTT.

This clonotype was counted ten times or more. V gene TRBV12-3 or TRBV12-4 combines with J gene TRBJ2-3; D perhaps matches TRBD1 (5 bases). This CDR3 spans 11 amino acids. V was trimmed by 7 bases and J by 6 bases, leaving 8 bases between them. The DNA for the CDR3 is TGTGCCAGCACCCAGGGCGATACGCAGTATTTT. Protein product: CASTQGDTQYF.

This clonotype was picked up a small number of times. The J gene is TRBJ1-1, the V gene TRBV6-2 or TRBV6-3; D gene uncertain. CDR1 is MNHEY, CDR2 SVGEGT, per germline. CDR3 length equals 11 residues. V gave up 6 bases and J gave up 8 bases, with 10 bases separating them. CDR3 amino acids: CASSTVTEAFF. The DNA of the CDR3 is TGTGCCAGCAGCACCGTGACAGAAGCTTTCTTT.

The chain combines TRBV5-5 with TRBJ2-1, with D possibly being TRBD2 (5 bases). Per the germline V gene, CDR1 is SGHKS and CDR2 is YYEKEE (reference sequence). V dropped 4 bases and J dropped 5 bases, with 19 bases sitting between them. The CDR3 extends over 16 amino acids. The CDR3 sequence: CASSPGKRLIDNEQFF. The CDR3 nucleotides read TGTGCCAGCAGCCCGGGCAAGCGGTTAATCGACAATGAGCAGTTCTTC.